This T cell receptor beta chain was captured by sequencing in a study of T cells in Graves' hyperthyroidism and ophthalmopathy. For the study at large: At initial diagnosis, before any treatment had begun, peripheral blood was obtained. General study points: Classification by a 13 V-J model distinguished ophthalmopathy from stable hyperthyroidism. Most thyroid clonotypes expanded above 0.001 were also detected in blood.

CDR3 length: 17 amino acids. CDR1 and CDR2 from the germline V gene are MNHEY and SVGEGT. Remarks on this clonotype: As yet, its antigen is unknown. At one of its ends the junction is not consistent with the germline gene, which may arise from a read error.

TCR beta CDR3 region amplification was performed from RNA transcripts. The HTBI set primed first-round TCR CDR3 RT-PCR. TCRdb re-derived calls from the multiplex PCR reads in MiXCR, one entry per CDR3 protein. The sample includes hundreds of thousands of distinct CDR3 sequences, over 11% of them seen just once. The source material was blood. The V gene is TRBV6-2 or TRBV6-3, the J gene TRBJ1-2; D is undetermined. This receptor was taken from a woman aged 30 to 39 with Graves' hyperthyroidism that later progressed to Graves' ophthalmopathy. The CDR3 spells CVSSYGLDTSLDYGYTF. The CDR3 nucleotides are TGTGTCAGCAGTTATGGGTTAGACACTTCCCTCGACTACGGCTACACCTTC.